Listed below are T cell receptor beta chains from one sample, sequenced in a study of blood T cell repertoires in COVID-19. TCRdb keeps only in-frame clones here, not all; method: immunoSEQ multiplex PCR. The sample lists about 300,000 clones, roughly nine tenths occurring once. Material: peripheral blood. Receptors originate from a woman aged 25 to 39 with COVID-19, enrolled during active disease. Each CDR3 is given with its conserved first and last residue. The order of the fields is V gene, J gene, D gene, clone size, CDR3 DNA, CDR3 protein. A D gene is named only where the DNA matches it firmly. Size tells how often a clone was seen (once, few, many) or the class of an expanded clone, and some rows leave it out.

V: TRBV28; J: TRBJ1-2; D: -; size: few; DNA: TGTGCCAGCAGTTCGCCAACAGGGTATGCTGGCTACACCTTC; CDR3: CASSSPTGYAGYTF
V: TRBV19; J: TRBJ1-2; D: -; size: -; DNA: TGTGCCACCCAACCCCAGGGTTTTGTCTATGGCTACACCTTC; CDR3: CATQPQGFVYGYTF
V: TRBV5-1; J: TRBJ2-2; D: -; size: once; DNA: TGCGCCAGCAGCGGGGCGAATACCGGGGAGCTGTTTTTT; CDR3: CASSGANTGELFF
V: TRBV18; J: TRBJ1-5; D: TRBD1; size: -; DNA: TGTGCCAGCTCACGGGGGACAGGGGAACAGCCCCAGCATTTT; CDR3: CASSRGTGEQPQHF
V: TRBV18; J: TRBJ1-2; D: -; size: -; DNA: TGTGCCAGCTCACCCACGGACAGAAACTATGGCTACACCTTC; CDR3: CASSPTDRNYGYTF
V: TRBV7-6; J: TRBJ2-2; D: -; size: -; DNA: TGTGCCAGCAGCTCCGCGGGATATATCACCGGGGAGCTGTTTTTT; CDR3: CASSSAGYITGELFF
V: TRBV7-9; J: TRBJ1-2; D: -; size: -; DNA: TGTGCCAGCAGCTTAGTTGAACCGAGCTATGGCTACACCTTC; CDR3: CASSLVEPSYGYTF
V: TRBV12-3/TRBV12-4; J: TRBJ1-5; D: -; size: -; DNA: TGTGCCAGCAGTTTAGGCGCGAATCAGCCCCAGCATTTT; CDR3: CASSLGANQPQHF
V: TRBV7-9; J: TRBJ1-6; D: -; size: -; DNA: TGTGCCAGCAGCCACGGAGAGCGAGTGAATTCACCCCTCCACTTT; CDR3: CASSHGERVNSPLHF
V: TRBV6-2/TRBV6-3; J: TRBJ2-3; D: -; size: -; DNA: TGTGCCAGCAGCCGCCTAGAGACTAGCACAGATACGCAGTATTTT; CDR3: CASSRLETSTDTQYF
V: TRBV5-1; J: TRBJ2-7; D: TRBD2; size: -; DNA: TGCGCCAGCAGCTTGGGACTAGCGGTAACCTACGAGCAGTACTTC; CDR3: CASSLGLAVTYEQYF
V: TRBV7-2; J: TRBJ1-1; D: -; size: -; DNA: TGTGCCAGCAGCCTGAGGCACATCTACGTCATGAACACTGAAGCTTTCTTT; CDR3: CASSLRHIYVMNTEAFF
V: TRBV7-8; J: TRBJ1-1; D: -; size: -; DNA: TGTGCCAGCAGCACGGGGGTGAACACTGAAGCTTTCTTT; CDR3: CASSTGVNTEAFF
V: TRBV2; J: TRBJ2-5; D: TRBD1; size: -; DNA: TGTGCCAGCAGGGAGGACAGGTCTGGTGAGACCCAGTACTTC; CDR3: CASREDRSGETQYF
V: TRBV3-1/TRBV3-2; J: TRBJ1-6; D: -; size: -; DNA: TGTGCCAGCAGCCAAGATCTAGGATCACCCCTCCACTTT; CDR3: CASSQDLGSPLHF
V: TRBV6-5; J: TRBJ1-4; D: -; size: -; DNA: TGTGCCAGCAGTTACTCGACAAGGCCCTCAGAAAAACTGTTTTTT; CDR3: CASSYSTRPSEKLFF
V: TRBV6-1; J: TRBJ1-1; D: TRBD1; size: few; DNA: TGTGCCAGCAGTGGCTTACCAGGGGGTACGAACACTGAAGCTTTCTTT; CDR3: CASSGLPGGTNTEAFF
V: TRBV5-1; J: TRBJ1-3; D: -; size: few; DNA: TGCGCCAGCAGCTTGTTCGGGGGGCGCGAGAACACCATATATTTT; CDR3: CASSLFGGRENTIYF
V: TRBV5-6; J: TRBJ2-5; D: -; size: -; DNA: TGTGCCAGCAGCTTCGGCCGGGGAATAGAGACCCAGTACTTC; CDR3: CASSFGRGIETQYF
V: TRBV19; J: TRBJ1-1; D: -; size: -; DNA: TGTGCCAGTCGGCGGGGGCGGAACACTGAAGCTTTCTTT; CDR3: CASRRGRNTEAFF
V: TRBV28; J: TRBJ1-1; D: -; size: -; DNA: TGTGCCAGCAGTTCTATTAGACAGGTTAACACTGAAGCTTTCTTT; CDR3: CASSSIRQVNTEAFF
V: TRBV11-1; J: TRBJ2-1; D: TRBD2; size: -; DNA: TGTGCCAGCAGCTTGAGCGGGGGAACTGGGGAGCAGTTCTTC; CDR3: CASSLSGGTGEQFF
V: TRBV7-2; J: TRBJ1-2; D: -; size: -; DNA: TGTGCCAGCAGCTTATACATCGCCGGCTACACCTTC; CDR3: CASSLYIAGYTF
V: TRBV3-1/TRBV3-2; J: TRBJ1-6; D: TRBD1; size: -; DNA: TGTGCCAGCAGCCAATCATACAGGGGTAATTCACCCCTCCACTTT; CDR3: CASSQSYRGNSPLHF
V: TRBV3-1/TRBV3-2; J: TRBJ2-1; D: TRBD2; size: -; DNA: TGTGCCAGCAGGTATAGCGGGGGGGCCATCAATGAGCAGTTCTTC; CDR3: CASRYSGGAINEQFF
V: TRBV19; J: TRBJ1-2; D: TRBD1; size: -; DNA: TGTGCCAGCCATTCCAACTGGGACAGGGTTCCTGGCTACACCTTC; CDR3: CASHSNWDRVPGYTF
V: TRBV12-5; J: TRBJ2-7; D: TRBD1; size: -; DNA: TGTGCTAGTGGTTTGGCCCGGGACAGGTACTCCTACGAGCAGTACTTC; CDR3: CASGLARDRYSYEQYF
V: TRBV4-1; J: TRBJ1-1; D: TRBD1; size: few; DNA: TGCGCCAGCAGCCAAGTGGGGGTGGGACAGAGAACTGAAGCTTTCTTT; CDR3: CASSQVGVGQRTEAFF
V: TRBV15; J: TRBJ2-3; D: TRBD2; size: -; DNA: TGTGCCACCAGCACTAGCGGGCGCCCAGATACGCAGTATTTT; CDR3: CATSTSGRPDTQYF
V: TRBV19; J: TRBJ2-1; D: -; size: -; DNA: TGTGCCAGTAGTCTAGCCAGCTCCTACAATGAGCAGTTCTTC; CDR3: CASSLASSYNEQFF
V: TRBV6-1; J: TRBJ2-7; D: TRBD2; size: -; DNA: TGTGCCAGCAGTGAAATCTCAGCGGGGGGGTTCGAGCAGTACTTC; CDR3: CASSEISAGGFEQYF
V: TRBV18; J: TRBJ1-5; D: TRBD1; size: -; DNA: TGTGCCAGCTCACCATCTACAGGGGCGGAGCCCCAGCATTTT; CDR3: CASSPSTGAEPQHF
V: TRBV4-3; J: TRBJ2-7; D: -; size: -; DNA: TGCGCCAGCAGCCAGTTTCTAGCCTACGAGCAGTACTTC; CDR3: CASSQFLAYEQYF
V: TRBV28; J: TRBJ1-1; D: -; size: -; DNA: TGTGCCAGCAGTCGGAGGCTGAACACTGAAGCTTTCTTT; CDR3: CASSRRLNTEAFF
V: TRBV4-2; J: TRBJ1-6; D: -; size: -; DNA: TGTGCCAGCAGCCAAGCCTCGGGGAATAATTCACCCCTCCACTTT; CDR3: CASSQASGNNSPLHF
V: TRBV9; J: TRBJ1-2; D: -; size: once; DNA: TGTGCCAGCAGCCCAGGACAGGGCTACACCTTC; CDR3: CASSPGQGYTF
V: TRBV29-1; J: TRBJ1-1; D: -; size: -; DNA: TGCAGCGTTGAAGACCCTAAGAACACTGAAGCTTTCTTT; CDR3: CSVEDPKNTEAFF
V: TRBV11-3; J: TRBJ1-1; D: -; size: -; DNA: TGTGCCAGCAGCCTTGGACACCGAGAAGCTTTCTTT; CDR3: CASSLGHREAFF
V: TRBV28; J: TRBJ1-2; D: -; size: -; DNA: TGTGCCAGCAGTTTACTTTACAGTCCAAATAATGGCTACACCTTC; CDR3: CASSLLYSPNNGYTF
V: TRBV30; J: TRBJ2-3; D: TRBD2; size: -; DNA: TGTGCCTGGAGTGTAGGCGGGGGGGCTTTCAGCACAGATACGCAGTATTTT; CDR3: CAWSVGGGAFSTDTQYF